These 18 T cell receptor beta chains came from one sample sequenced in a study of blood T cell repertoires in COVID-19. Assay used: immunoSEQ multiplex PCR; TCRdb lists only in-frame clones, some missing. The table has approximately 120,000 clones, about 84% seen once. The sequenced sample was peripheral blood. The receptors were gathered from a human donor in a cohort sampled during active COVID-19.

This clone occurred once. The chain combines TRBV5-1 with TRBJ1-1, with D possibly being TRBD1 (5 bases). The CDR3 runs 16 residues. CDR1 is SGHRS and CDR2 is YFSETQ in the germline V gene. Trimming took off 0 bases at V and 0 bases at J, with 12 bases between the two ends. This CDR3 reads CASSLETGAMNTEAFF. The CDR3 nucleotides are TGCGCCAGCAGCTTGGAAACAGGTGCGATGAACACTGAAGCTTTCTTT.

V and J are TRBV7-3 and TRBJ1-6, with 9 bases lining up with TRBD1. CDR1 and CDR2 from the germline V gene are SGHTA and FQGTGA. V shed 8 bases, J shed 8 bases, and the junction held 7 bases outside the gene matches. The CDR3 spans 14 residues. The CDR3 bases are TGTGCCAGCTGCACCGGGACAGGGTATTCACCCCTCCACTTT. Translation: CASCTGTGYSPLHF.

CDR3 sequence reads: CASSSTREGRVTYEQYF. For the CDR3, the DNA is TGTGCCAGCAGCTCAACACGGGAGGGCAGAGTAACCTACGAGCAGTACTTC. This chain uses TRBV11-2 with TRBJ2-7, with 8 bases fitting TRBD2. The length of the CDR3 is 17 residues. The germline V gene encodes CDR1 SGHAT and CDR2 FQNNGV. J lost 2 bases, V lost 4 bases, and 13 bases had no gene match.

The chain recombines TRBV4-3 with TRBJ2-3; no clear D. Trimming left V 0 bases short and J 9 bases short, with 10 bases between. Germline-derived CDR1 and CDR2 are LGHNA and YSLEER. The CDR3 loop spans 13 amino acids. The CDR3 sequence is CASSQDSLVTQYF. CDR3 bases: TGCGCCAGCAGCCAAGATAGCCTGGTAACGCAGTATTTT.

The rearrangement uses TRBV9 and TRBJ2-5; 8 nucleotides agree with TRBD2. Germline CDR1 SGDLS, CDR2 YYNGEE. V gave up 4 bases and J gave up 5 bases; unmatched junction bases: 13. The CDR3 sequence is 16 residues long. The CDR3 DNA follows: TGTGCCAGCAGCCCTCGACCCAGCGGGAGAGGGGAGACCCAGTACTTC. Its protein product is CASSPRPSGRGETQYF.

The V call is TRBV7-9, the J call TRBJ2-3; 10 bases map to TRBD2. Germline V lookup: CDR1 SEHNR, CDR2 FQNEAQ (reference sequence). J lost 4 bases, V lost 1 base, and 5 bases had no gene match. This CDR3 is 16 amino acids long. In DNA, the CDR3 is TGTGCCAGCAGCTTAGTGGCTAGCGGGAGCGCAGATACGCAGTATTTT. Protein sequence: CASSLVASGSADTQYF.

The CDR3 sequence: CASSPSITEAFF. The CDR3 DNA reads TGTGCCAGCTCACCTAGTATCACTGAAGCTTTCTTT. V gene TRBV18 combines with J gene TRBJ1-1; D unclear. Germline lookup yields CDR1 KGHSH and CDR2 LQKENI. Trimming shortened V by 3 bases and J by 4 bases, and 6 bases separated the two germline ends. CDR3 length: 12 amino acids.

This rearrangement joins TRBV7-2 to TRBJ2-7; TRBD2 agrees at 11 bases. V trimming: 5 bases; J trimming: 0 bases; junction bases outside the gene matches: 3. The CDR3 contains 15 residues. Germline lookup yields CDR1 SGHTA and CDR2 FQGNSA. The CDR3 DNA reads TGTGCCAGCAGCAGACTAGCGGGGAGCTCCTACGAGCAGTACTTC. It encodes CASSRLAGSSYEQYF.

The genes are TRBV30 and TRBJ1-1, with 7 bases that match TRBD1. The CDR3 totals 14 residues. Trimming cost V 1 base and J 7 bases; bases outside gene matches: 9. Germline-derived CDR1 and CDR2 are GTSNPN and SVGIG (reference sequence). The CDR3 loop reads CAWSALGTASEAFF. The CDR3 DNA reads TGTGCCTGGAGTGCCCTCGGGACAGCCAGTGAAGCTTTCTTT.

The table lists this clone with a count of one. The chain is built from TRBV5-6 and TRBJ2-1; 8 bases match TRBD2. The length of the CDR3 is 16 residues. Per germline, CDR1 SGHDT and CDR2 YYEEEE. Germline trimming cut 4 bases from V and 0 bases from J; bases unmatched to any gene: 6. CDR3 sequence (DNA): TGTGCCAGCAGCCCGTTAGCGGGAAGCTCCTACAATGAGCAGTTCTTC. It yields the protein CASSPLAGSSYNEQFF.

V gene TRBV5-8 combines with J gene TRBJ1-5, with TRBD1 as a possible D gene (6 bases). V shed 5 bases and J shed 4 bases, with 10 bases lying between them. Germline V gene sequence: CDR1 SGHTS, CDR2 YDEGEE. The CDR3 extends over 13 amino acids. The CDR3: CASRDSTNQPQHF. In DNA, the CDR3 is TGTGCCAGCAGGGACAGTACTAATCAGCCCCAGCATTTT.

J is TRBJ2-3 and V is TRBV7-9, with 7 bases fitting TRBD1. The CDR3 extends over 16 amino acids. Germline values: CDR1 SEHNR, CDR2 FQNEAQ (reference sequence). After removal of 2 bases from V and 4 bases from J, the junction contained 9 bases not matched to a gene. The CDR3 sequence: CASSLPTGRVSDTQYF. CDR3 DNA sequence: TGTGCCAGCAGCTTACCGACAGGGCGGGTGTCAGATACGCAGTATTTT.

V usage is TRBV2 and J usage is TRBJ2-7; 8 bases align to TRBD2. The CDR3 has 14 residues. After removal of 6 bases from V and 6 bases from J, the junction contained 10 bases not matched to a gene. Germline V gene lookup returns CDR1 SNHLY and CDR2 FYNNEI. The DNA of the CDR3 is TGTGCCAGCAGCCGAGGACTAGCTGGGTCCGAGCAGTACTTC. As protein: CASSRGLAGSEQYF. Drawing the rest from reference TRBV2 and TRBJ2-7, the complete variable domain is EPEVTQTPSHQVTQMGQEVILRCVPISNHLYFYWYRQILGQKVEFLVSFYNNEISEKSEIFDDQFSVERPDGSNFTLKIRSTKLEDSAMYFCASSRGLAGSEQYFGPGTRLTVT.

J is TRBJ2-7 and V is TRBV19; 8 nucleotides match TRBD2. Germline-derived CDR1 and CDR2 are LNHDA and SQIVND (reference sequence). J lost 3 bases, V lost 4 bases, and 5 bases had no gene match. The CDR3 extends over 14 amino acids. CDR3 in DNA: TGTGCCAGTAGTACCCGCGGGACTAGCTACGAGCAGTACTTC. Its protein is CASSTRGTSYEQYF.

V is TRBV12-3 or TRBV12-4 and J is TRBJ1-2, with TRBD1 matching over 7 bases. The CDR3 runs 13 residues. V lost 0 bases, J lost 14 bases, and 9 bases stayed unmatched. CDR3 bases: TGTGCCAGCAGTTTAGCTGCGACAGGGACGTATACCTTC. The encoded protein is CASSLAATGTYTF.

This chain joins TRBV7-9 and TRBJ1-2; D gene uncertain. V shed 6 bases and J shed 9 bases, with 14 bases lying between them. Germline V gene data show CDR1 as SEHNR and CDR2 as FQNEAQ (reference sequence). The CDR3 has 12 amino acids. Here the CDR3 reads CASSLTTGSYTF. Written as DNA, the CDR3 is TGTGCCAGCAGTTTAACGACCGGGAGCTACACCTTC.

The chain is built from TRBV12-3 or TRBV12-4 and TRBJ2-1; a weak D match, TRBD1 (5 bases). CDR3 length: 12 residues. V lost 2 bases and J 7 bases, leaving 6 bases between the germline ends. CDR3 protein: CASSLTGNEQFF. The CDR3 DNA reads as TGTGCCAGCAGTTTAACAGGAAATGAGCAGTTCTTC.

This clone occurred once. V is TRBV30 and J is TRBJ1-5, with D possibly TRBD1 on 6 matching bases. The CDR3 has 15 residues. With 2 bases removed from V and 2 bases from J, the gap between germline ends came to 13 bases. The V gene's germline CDR1 is GTSNPN and CDR2 SVGIG (reference sequence). Written as DNA, the CDR3 is TGTGCCTGGAGTAGGGGGGGTCGTGGCAATCAGCCCCAGCATTTT. Amino acid sequence: CAWSRGGRGNQPQHF.